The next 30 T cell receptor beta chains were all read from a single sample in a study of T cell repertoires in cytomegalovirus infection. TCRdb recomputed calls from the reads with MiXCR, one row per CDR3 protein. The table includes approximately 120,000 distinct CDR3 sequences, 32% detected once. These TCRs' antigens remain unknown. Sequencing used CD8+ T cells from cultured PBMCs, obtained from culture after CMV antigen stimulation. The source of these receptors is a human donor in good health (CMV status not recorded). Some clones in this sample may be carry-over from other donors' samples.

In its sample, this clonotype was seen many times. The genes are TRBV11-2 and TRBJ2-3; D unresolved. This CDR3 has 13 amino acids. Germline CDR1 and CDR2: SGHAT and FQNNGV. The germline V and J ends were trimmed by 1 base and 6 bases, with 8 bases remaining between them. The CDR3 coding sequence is TGTGCCAGCAGCTTAGCGGAACCGGATACGCAGTATTTT. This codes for CASSLAEPDTQYF.

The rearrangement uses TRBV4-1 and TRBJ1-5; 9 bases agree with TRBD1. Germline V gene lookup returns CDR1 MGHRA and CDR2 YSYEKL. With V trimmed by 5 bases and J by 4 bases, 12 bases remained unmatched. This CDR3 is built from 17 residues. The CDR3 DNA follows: TGCGCCAGCAGCTACCGGACAGGGGCGAGGGAAAATCAGCCCCAGCATTTT. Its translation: CASSYRTGARENQPQHF.

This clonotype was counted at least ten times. The DNA of the CDR3 is TGTGCCAGCAGCCAACCGGGACAGAACTACAATGAGCAGTTCTTC. Protein product: CASSQPGQNYNEQFF. V usage is TRBV12-3 or TRBV12-4 and J usage is TRBJ2-1; TRBD1 matches 7 bases. J lost 3 bases, V lost 6 bases, and 8 bases had no gene match. The CDR3 has 15 amino acids.

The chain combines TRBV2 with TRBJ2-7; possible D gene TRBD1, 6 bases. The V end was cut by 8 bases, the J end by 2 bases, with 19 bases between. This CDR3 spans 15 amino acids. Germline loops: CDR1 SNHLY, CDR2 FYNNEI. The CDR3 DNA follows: TGTGCCAGCCTGGGAAAGGGGGTATTGACCTACGAGCAGTACTTC. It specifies CASLGKGVLTYEQYF.

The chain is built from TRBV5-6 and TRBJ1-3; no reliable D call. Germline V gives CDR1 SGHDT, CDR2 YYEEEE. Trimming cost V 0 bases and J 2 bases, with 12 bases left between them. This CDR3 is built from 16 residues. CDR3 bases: TGTGCCAGCAGCTTGGGTTCTGGGGTCGCTGGAAACACCATATATTTT. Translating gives CASSLGSGVAGNTIYF.

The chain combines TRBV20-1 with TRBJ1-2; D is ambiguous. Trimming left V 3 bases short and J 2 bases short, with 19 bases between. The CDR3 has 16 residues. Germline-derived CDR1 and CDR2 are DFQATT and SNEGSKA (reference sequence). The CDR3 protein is CSASRTPHRLNYGYTF. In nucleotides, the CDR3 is TGCAGTGCTAGTAGGACCCCCCACAGATTAAACTATGGCTACACCTTC.

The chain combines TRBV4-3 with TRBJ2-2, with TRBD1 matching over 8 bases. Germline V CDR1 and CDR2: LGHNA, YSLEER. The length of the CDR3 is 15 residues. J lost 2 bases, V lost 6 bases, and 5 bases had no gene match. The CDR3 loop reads CASSQDRENTGELFF. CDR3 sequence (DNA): TGCGCCAGCAGTCAGGACAGGGAAAACACCGGGGAGCTGTTTTTT.

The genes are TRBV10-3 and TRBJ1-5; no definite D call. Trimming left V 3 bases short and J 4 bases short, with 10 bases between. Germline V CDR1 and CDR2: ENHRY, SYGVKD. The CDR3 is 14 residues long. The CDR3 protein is CAISEGWGNQPQHF. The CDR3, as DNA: TGTGCCATCAGTGAAGGATGGGGTAATCAGCCCCAGCATTTT.

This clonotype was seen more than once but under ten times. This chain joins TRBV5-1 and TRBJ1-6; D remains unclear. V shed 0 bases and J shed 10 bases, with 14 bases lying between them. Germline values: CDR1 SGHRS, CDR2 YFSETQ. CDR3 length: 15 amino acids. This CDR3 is CASSLGKRPGSPLHF. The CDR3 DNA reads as TGCGCCAGCAGCTTGGGGAAACGGCCGGGATCACCCCTCCACTTT.

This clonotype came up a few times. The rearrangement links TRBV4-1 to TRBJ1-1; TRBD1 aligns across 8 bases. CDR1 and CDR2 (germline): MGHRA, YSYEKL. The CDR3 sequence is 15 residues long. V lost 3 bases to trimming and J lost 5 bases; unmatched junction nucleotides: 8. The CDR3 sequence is CASSHNIQGGTEAFF. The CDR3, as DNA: TGCGCCAGCAGCCATAACATACAGGGGGGGACTGAAGCTTTCTTT.

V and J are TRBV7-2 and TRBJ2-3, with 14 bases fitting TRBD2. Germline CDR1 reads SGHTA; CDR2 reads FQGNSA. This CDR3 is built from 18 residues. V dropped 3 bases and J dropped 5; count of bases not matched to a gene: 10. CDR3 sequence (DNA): TGTGCCAGCAGCTTTCCAAGACTAGCGGGGGGGATTGTAGATACGCAGTATTTT. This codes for CASSFPRLAGGIVDTQYF. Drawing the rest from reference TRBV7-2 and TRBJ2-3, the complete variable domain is GAGVSQSPSNKVTEKGKDVELRCDPISGHTALYWYRQSLGQGLEFLIYFQGNSAPDKSGLPSDRFSAERTGGSVSTLTIQRTQQEDSAVYLCASSFPRLAGGIVDTQYFGPGTRLTVL.

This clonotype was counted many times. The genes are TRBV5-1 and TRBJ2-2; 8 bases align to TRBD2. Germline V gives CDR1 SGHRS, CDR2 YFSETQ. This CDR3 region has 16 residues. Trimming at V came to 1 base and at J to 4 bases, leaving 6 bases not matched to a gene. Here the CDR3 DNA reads TGCGCCAGCAGCTTGTCGGGGGGGGCTAGCACCGGGGAGCTGTTTTTT. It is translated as CASSLSGGASTGELFF.

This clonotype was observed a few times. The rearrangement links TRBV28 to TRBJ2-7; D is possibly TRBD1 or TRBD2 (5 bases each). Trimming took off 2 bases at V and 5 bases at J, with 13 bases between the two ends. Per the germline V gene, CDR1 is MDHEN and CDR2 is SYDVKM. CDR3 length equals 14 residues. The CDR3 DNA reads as TGTGCCAGCAGTTTAAGGGCAGGGACGCACGAGCAGTACTTC. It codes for CASSLRAGTHEQYF.

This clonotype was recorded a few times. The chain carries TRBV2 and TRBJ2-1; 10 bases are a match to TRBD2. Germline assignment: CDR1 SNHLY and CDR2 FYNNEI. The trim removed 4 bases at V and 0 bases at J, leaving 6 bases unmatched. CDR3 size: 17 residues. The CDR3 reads CASSGGSGGRSYNEQFF. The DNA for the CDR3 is TGTGCCAGCAGTGGGGGTAGCGGGGGGCGCTCCTACAATGAGCAGTTCTTC.

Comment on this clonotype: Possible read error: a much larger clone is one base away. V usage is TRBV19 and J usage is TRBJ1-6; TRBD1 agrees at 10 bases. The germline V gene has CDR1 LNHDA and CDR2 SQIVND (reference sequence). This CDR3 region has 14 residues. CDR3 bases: TGTGTCAGCACACCGGGACAGGGGTGGGCACCCCTCCACTTT. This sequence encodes CVSTPGQGWAPLHF.

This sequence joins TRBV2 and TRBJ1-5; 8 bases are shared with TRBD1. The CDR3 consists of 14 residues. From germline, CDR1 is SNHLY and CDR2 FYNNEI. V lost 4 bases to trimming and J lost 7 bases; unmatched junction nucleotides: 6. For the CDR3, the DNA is TGTGCCAGCAGTGTACCGGGACAGGCCCAGCCCCAGCATTTT. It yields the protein CASSVPGQAQPQHF.

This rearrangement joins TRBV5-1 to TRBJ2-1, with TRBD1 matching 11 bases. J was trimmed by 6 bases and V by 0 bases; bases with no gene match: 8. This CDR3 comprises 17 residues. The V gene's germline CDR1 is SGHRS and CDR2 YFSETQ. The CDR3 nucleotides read TGCGCCAGCAGCTTGGGGACAGGGGGCGTTGTGGCCAATGAGCAGTTCTTC. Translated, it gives CASSLGTGGVVANEQFF.

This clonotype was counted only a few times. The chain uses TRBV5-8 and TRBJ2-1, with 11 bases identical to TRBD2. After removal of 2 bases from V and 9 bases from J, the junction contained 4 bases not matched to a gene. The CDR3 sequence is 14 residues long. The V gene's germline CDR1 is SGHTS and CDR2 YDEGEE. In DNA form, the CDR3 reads TGTGCCAGCAGCTTAATTACTAGCGGGGGTGAGCAGTTCTTC. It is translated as CASSLITSGGEQFF.

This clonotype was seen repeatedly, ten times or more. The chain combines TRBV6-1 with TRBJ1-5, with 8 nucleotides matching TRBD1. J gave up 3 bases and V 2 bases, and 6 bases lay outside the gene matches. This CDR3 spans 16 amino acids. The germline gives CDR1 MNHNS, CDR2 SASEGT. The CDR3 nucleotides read TGTGCCAGCAGTGAACTTGGACAGGGACCCAATCAGCCCCAGCATTTT. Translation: CASSELGQGPNQPQHF.

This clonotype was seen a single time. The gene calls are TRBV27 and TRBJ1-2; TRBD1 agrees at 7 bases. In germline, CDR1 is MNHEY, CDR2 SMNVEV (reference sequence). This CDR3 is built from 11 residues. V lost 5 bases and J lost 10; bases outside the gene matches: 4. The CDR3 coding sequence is TGTGCCAGCAGTAGAGGACAGGACTACACCTTC. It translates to CASSRGQDYTF.

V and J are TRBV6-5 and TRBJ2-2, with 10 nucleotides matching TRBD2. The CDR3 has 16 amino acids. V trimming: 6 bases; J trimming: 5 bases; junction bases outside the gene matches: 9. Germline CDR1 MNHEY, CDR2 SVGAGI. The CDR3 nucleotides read TGTGCCAGCAGCCCTCTACTAGCGGGGCCGACCGGGGAGCTGTTTTTT. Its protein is CASSPLLAGPTGELFF.

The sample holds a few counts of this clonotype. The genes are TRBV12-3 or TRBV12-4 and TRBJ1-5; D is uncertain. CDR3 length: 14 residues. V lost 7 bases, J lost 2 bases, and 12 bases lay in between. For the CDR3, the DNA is TGTGCCAGCACCCCAGGTAGGGGCAATCAGCCCCAGCATTTT. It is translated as CASTPGRGNQPQHF.

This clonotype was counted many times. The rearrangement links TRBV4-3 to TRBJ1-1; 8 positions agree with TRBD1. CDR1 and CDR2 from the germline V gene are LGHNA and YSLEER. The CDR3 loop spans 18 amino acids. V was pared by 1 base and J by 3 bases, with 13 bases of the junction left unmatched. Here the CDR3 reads CASSQAPPGGAGDTEAFF. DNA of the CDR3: TGCGCCAGCAGCCAAGCCCCACCAGGGGGCGCTGGGGACACTGAAGCTTTCTTT.

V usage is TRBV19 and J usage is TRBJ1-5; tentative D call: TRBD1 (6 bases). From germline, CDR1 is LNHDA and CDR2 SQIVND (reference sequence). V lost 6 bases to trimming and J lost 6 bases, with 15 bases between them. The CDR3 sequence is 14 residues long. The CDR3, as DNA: TGTGCCAGTAGCCTGCTGGGGGCAGGTCAGCCCCAGCATTTT. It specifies CASSLLGAGQPQHF.

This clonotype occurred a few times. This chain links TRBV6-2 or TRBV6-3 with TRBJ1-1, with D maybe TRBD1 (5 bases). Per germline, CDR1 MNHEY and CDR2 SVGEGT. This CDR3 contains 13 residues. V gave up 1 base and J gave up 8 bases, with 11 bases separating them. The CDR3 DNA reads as TGTGCCAGCAGTTACTTGATAGGGGCAGAAGCTTTCTTT. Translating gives CASSYLIGAEAFF.

CDR3 nucleotides: TGCGCCAGCAGCCAAGAACCGGGACAGGGGTATAATGGCTACACCTTC. Translating it yields CASSQEPGQGYNGYTF. The chain has TRBV4-1 and TRBJ1-2, with 10 bases fitting TRBD1. The CDR3 spans 16 residues. J gave up 6 bases and V 0 bases, and 7 bases lay outside the gene matches. The V gene's germline CDR1 is MGHRA and CDR2 YSYEKL.

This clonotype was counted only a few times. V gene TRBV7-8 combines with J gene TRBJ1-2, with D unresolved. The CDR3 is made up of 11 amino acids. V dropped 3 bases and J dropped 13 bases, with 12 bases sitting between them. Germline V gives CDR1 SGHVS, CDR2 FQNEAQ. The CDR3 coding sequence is TGTGCCAGCAGCTTCGGCGTGAATTGCACCTTC. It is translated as CASSFGVNCTF.

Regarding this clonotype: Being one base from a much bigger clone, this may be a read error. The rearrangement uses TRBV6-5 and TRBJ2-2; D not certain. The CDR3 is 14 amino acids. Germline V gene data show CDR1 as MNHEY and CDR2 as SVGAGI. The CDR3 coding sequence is TGTGCCAGCTGTTACTCGGTCAACCCCGGGGAGCTGTTTTTT. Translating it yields CASCYSVNPGELFF.

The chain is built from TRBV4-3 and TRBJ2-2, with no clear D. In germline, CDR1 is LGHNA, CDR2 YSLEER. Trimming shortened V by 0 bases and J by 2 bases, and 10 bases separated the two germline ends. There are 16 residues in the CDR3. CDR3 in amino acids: CASSQDQWGNTGELFF. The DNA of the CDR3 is TGCGCCAGCAGCCAAGATCAGTGGGGTAACACCGGGGAGCTGTTTTTT.

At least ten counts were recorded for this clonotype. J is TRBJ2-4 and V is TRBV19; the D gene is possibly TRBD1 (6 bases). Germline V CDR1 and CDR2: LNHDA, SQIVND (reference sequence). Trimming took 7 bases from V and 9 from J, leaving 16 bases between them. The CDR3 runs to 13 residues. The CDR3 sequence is CASTPGEMGIQYF. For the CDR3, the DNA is TGTGCCAGTACCCCAGGGGAAATGGGCATTCAGTACTTC. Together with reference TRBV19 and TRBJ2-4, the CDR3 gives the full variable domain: DGGITQSPKYLFRKEGQNVTLSCEQNLNHDAMYWYRQDPGQGLRLIYYSQIVNDFQKGDIAEGYSVSREKKESFPLTVTSAQKNPTAFYLCASTPGEMGIQYFGAGTRLSVL.